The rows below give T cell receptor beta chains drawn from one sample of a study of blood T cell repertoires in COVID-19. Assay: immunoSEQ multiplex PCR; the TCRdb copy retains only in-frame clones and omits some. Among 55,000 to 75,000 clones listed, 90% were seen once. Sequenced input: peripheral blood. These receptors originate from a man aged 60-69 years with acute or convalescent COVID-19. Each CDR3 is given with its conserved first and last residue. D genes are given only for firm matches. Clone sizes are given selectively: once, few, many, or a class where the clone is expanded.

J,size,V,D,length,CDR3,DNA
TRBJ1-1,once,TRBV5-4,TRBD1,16,CASSGKQGARNTEAFF,TGTGCCAGCAGCGGGAAGCAGGGGGCCCGGAACACTGAAGCTTTCTTT
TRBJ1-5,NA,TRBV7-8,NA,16,CASSLIGGGSNQPQHF,TGTGCCAGCAGCTTAATTGGGGGAGGTAGCAATCAGCCCCAGCATTTT
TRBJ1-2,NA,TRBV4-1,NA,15,CASSLEGGGYYGYTF,TGCGCCAGCAGCCTAGAGGGAGGGGGTTACTATGGCTACACCTTC
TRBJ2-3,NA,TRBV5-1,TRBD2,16,CASSPRTSGVTDTQYF,TGCGCCAGCAGCCCACGTACTAGCGGGGTAACAGATACGCAGTATTTT
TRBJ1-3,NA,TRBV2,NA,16,CASSRAGAWTGNTIYF,TGTGCCAGCAGTCGGGCGGGGGCCTGGACTGGAAACACCATATATTTT
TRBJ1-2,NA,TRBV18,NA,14,CASSPEGANYGYTF,TGTGCCAGCTCACCAGAGGGCGCTAACTATGGCTACACCTTC
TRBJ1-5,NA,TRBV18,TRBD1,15,CASSPGQASNQPQHF,TGTGCCAGCTCACCAGGACAGGCGAGCAATCAGCCCCAGCATTTT
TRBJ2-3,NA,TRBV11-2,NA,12,CASSKTRDTQYF,TGTGCCAGCAGCAAAACTCGGGATACGCAGTATTTT
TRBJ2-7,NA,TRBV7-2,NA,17,CASSSPLLRTDTYEQYF,TGTGCCAGCAGCTCACCCCTTTTGAGGACAGACACCTACGAGCAGTACTTC
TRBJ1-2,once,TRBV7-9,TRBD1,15,CASSSQGGAGDGYTF,TGTGCCAGCAGCTCACAGGGGGGCGCTGGGGATGGCTACACCTTC
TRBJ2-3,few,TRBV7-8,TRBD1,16,CASSLEGQGHTDTQYF,TGTGCCAGCAGCTTAGAGGGACAGGGGCACACAGATACGCAGTATTTT
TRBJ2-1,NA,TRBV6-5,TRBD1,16,CASSYLGQGARNEQFF,TGTGCCAGCAGTTACCTGGGACAGGGGGCTCGAAATGAGCAGTTCTTC
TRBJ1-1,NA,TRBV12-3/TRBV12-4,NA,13,CASSFAVDTEAFF,TGTGCCAGCAGTTTCGCAGTGGACACTGAAGCTTTCTTT
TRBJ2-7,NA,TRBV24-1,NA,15,CATSDARDTTYEQYF,TGTGCCACCAGTGACGCCCGGGACACAACCTACGAGCAGTACTTC
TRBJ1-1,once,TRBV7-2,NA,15,CASSLGGGPNTEAFF,TGTGCCAGCAGCCTTGGGGGAGGGCCGAACACTGAAGCTTTCTTT
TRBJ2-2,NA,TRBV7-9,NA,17,CASSSQDFLSDTGELFF,TGTGCCAGCAGCTCTCAGGACTTCCTTTCGGACACCGGGGAGCTGTTTTTT
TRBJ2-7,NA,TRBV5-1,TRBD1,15,CASSLGQVVSYEQYF,TGCGCCAGCAGCCTGGGACAGGTCGTCTCCTACGAGCAGTACTTC
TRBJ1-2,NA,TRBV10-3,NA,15,CAISVSTQGSGGYTF,TGTGCCATCAGTGTTTCTACACAGGGTTCTGGTGGCTACACCTTC
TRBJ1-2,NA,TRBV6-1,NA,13,CASSESVAIGYTF,TGTGCCAGCAGTGAGTCGGTCGCTATCGGCTACACCTTC
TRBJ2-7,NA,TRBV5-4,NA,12,CASSFAGYEQYF,TGTGCCAGCAGCTTCGCAGGGTACGAGCAGTACTTC
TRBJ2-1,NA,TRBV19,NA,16,CASSMDPTGYYNEQFF,TGTGCCAGTAGTATGGATCCGACAGGTTACTACAATGAGCAGTTCTTC
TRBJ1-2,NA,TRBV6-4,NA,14,CASSEGWGRGSYTF,TGTGCCAGCAGTGAAGGATGGGGTAGGGGGAGCTACACCTTC
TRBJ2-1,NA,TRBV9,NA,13,CASSVMGGGEQFF,TGTGCCAGCAGCGTAATGGGGGGAGGTGAGCAGTTCTTC
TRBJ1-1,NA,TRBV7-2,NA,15,CASSLVRGMNTEAFF,TGTGCCAGCAGCTTAGTGCGGGGAATGAACACTGAAGCTTTCTTT
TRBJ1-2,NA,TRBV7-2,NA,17,CASSLTYSARTNYGYTF,TGTGCCAGCAGCTTAACTTATAGCGCACGCACGAACTATGGCTACACCTTC
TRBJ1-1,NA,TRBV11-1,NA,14,CASSRQGIGTEAFF,TGTGCCAGCAGTAGGCAGGGAATTGGCACTGAAGCTTTCTTT
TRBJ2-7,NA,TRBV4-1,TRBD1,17,CASSQEAPGQEHYEQYF,TGCGCCAGCAGCCAAGAGGCCCCGGGACAGGAGCACTACGAGCAGTACTTC
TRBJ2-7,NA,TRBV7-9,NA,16,CASRGEGGGEPYEQYF,TGTGCCAGCAGGGGCGAGGGAGGCGGGGAGCCCTACGAGCAGTACTTC
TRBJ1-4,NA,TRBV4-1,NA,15,CASSAQGSANEKLFF,TGCGCCAGCAGCGCGCAGGGTTCAGCTAATGAAAAACTGTTTTTT
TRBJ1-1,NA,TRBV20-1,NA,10,CSASPGGTFF,TGCAGTGCCTCCCCCGGCGGGACTTTCTTT
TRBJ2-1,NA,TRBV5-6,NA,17,CASSLTQGGITYNEQFF,TGTGCCAGCAGCTTAACCCAGGGAGGTATTACCTACAATGAGCAGTTCTTC
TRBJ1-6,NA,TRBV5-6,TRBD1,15,CASSLGQGANSPLHF,TGTGCCAGCAGCTTGGGACAGGGGGCCAATTCACCCCTCCACTTT
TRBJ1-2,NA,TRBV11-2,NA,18,CASSRNRMNAGEVYGYTF,TGTGCCAGCAGCCGCAACCGGATGAACGCGGGGGAGGTCTATGGCTACACCTTC
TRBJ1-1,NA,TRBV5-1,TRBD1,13,CASSLVSGGEAFF,TGCGCCAGCAGCTTGGTGTCAGGGGGTGAAGCTTTCTTT
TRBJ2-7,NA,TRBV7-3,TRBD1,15,CASSLPGTGGYEQYF,TGTGCCAGCAGCTTGCCCGGGACAGGGGGCTACGAGCAGTACTTC
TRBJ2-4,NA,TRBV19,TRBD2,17,CASSGGVSLLAKNIQYF,TGTGCCAGTAGTGGGGGGGTCTCTCTGTTAGCCAAAAACATTCAGTACTTC
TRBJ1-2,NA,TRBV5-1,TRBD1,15,CASSLAGQGSGGYTF,TGCGCCAGCAGCTTGGCGGGACAGGGCTCGGGAGGCTACACCTTC
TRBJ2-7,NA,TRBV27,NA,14,CASSLSGLRYEQYF,TGTGCCAGCAGTTTATCGGGCCTTAGGTACGAGCAGTACTTC
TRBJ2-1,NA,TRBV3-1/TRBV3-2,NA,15,CASSPGWSSYNEQFF,TGTGCCAGCAGCCCTGGGTGGAGCTCCTACAATGAGCAGTTCTTC
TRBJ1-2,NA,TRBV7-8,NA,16,CASSLAEAGPSYGYTF,TGTGCCAGCAGCTTGGCAGAAGCAGGGCCTAGCTATGGCTACACCTTC
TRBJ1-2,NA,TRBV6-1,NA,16,CASSEIADGAAGGYTF,TGTGCCAGCAGTGAGATCGCGGATGGGGCAGCAGGGGGCTACACCTTC
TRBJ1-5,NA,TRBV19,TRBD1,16,CASSRRGTGNYQPQHF,TGTGCCAGTAGTAGAAGAGGGACAGGGAATTATCAGCCCCAGCATTTT
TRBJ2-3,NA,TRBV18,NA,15,CASSPGLQLTDTQYF,TGTGCCAGCTCACCGGGACTGCAACTGACAGATACGCAGTATTTT
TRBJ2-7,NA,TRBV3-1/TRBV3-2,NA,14,CASQKQGSAYEQYF,TGTGCCAGCCAAAAACAGGGTTCCGCGTACGAGCAGTACTTC
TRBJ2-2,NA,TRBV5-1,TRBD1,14,CASRGTGGTGELFF,TGCGCCAGCAGGGGGACAGGGGGAACCGGGGAGCTGTTTTTT
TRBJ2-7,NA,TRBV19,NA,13,CASSPGEAYEQYF,TGTGCCAGTAGCCCAGGGGAAGCCTACGAGCAGTACTTC
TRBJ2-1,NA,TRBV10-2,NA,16,CASSDLLGENFYEQFF,TGCGCCAGCAGTGACCTCCTCGGGGAAAACTTCTATGAGCAGTTCTTC
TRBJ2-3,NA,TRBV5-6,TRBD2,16,CASSFRLAGGPDTQYF,TGTGCCAGCAGCTTTAGACTAGCGGGGGGGCCAGATACGCAGTATTTT
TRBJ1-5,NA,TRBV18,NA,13,CASSRLGDQPQHF,TGTGCCAGCTCACGGCTCGGGGATCAGCCCCAGCATTTT
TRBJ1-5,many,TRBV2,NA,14,CASSDTQGFQPQHF,TGTGCCAGCAGTGACACGCAGGGATTTCAGCCCCAGCATTTT
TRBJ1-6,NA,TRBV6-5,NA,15,CASRGRQENNSPLHF,TGTGCCAGCAGGGGCAGACAGGAAAATAATTCACCCCTCCACTTT